This TCR beta chain was captured by sequencing in a study of blood T cell repertoires in COVID-19. Across the whole study: Collection of acute and convalescent COVID-19 samples took place in the United States, Italy and Spain. Sources were T cells, B-cell-depleted T cells, or PBMCs; the material itself was cDNA or gDNA.

CDR1 is SGHDN, CDR2 FVKESK, per germline. The CDR3 contains 14 residues. The trim removed 6 bases at V and 6 bases at J, leaving 6 bases unmatched. Study processing details: Researchers report that nucleated cell counts were estimated from reference gene primer amplification. Data came from immunoSEQ multiplex PCR; TCRdb stores just in-frame clones and leaves some out. V and J calls and clone size are as listed in that table; D and trimming were resolved from the DNA. The profile shows approximately 70,000 clones, 88% of them singletons. Sequencing was done on a sample of peripheral blood. The genes are TRBV14 and TRBJ2-2; 8 nucleotides agree with TRBD1. The clonotype originates from a human donor in a cohort sampled during active COVID-19. Written as DNA, the CDR3 is TGTGCCAGCAGGGTCCAGGGGGCGGCCGGGGAGCTGTTTTTT. It translates to CASRVQGAAGELFF.